Below, 27 T cell receptor beta chains from the same sample are listed, as sequenced in a study of cytomegalovirus exposure and HLA in healthy donors. With 60 Vbeta and 13 Jbeta primers, the PCR was carried out. Assay used: immunoSEQ multiplex PCR; TCRdb lists only in-frame clones, some missing. The table has 100,000 to 150,000 clones, approximately 77% seen once. Sequenced material: PBMCs. Receptor source: a woman in her sixties in good health and CMV-seronegative.

The V gene is TRBV27, the J gene TRBJ2-7; D is possibly TRBD1 (6 bases). CDR1 and CDR2 from the germline V gene are MNHEY and SMNVEV (reference sequence). V gave up 2 bases and J gave up 4 bases, with 15 bases separating them. The CDR3 is made up of 15 amino acids. CDR3 sequence (DNA): TGTGCCAGCAGTTTACCTTCCCAGGGACAATACGAGCAGTACTTC. Encoded protein: CASSLPSQGQYEQYF.

The chain recombines TRBV7-3 with TRBJ2-2, with D maybe TRBD2 (5 bases). From germline, CDR1 is SGHTA and CDR2 FQGTGA. The V gene lost 5 bases and the J gene lost 5 bases, with 15 bases spanning the gap. The CDR3 is 15 amino acids. The CDR3 spells CASSGGGSRTGELFF. Written as DNA, the CDR3 is TGTGCCAGCAGCGGAGGCGGTAGCCGGACCGGGGAGCTGTTTTTT.

The chain employs TRBV18 and TRBJ1-2; D remains unclear. The CDR3 covers 15 residues. The germline V gene has CDR1 KGHSH and CDR2 LQKENI. Trimming left V 2 bases short and J 4 bases short, with 14 bases between. CDR3 sequence: CASSPDGLLGYGYTF. The CDR3 DNA sequence: TGTGCCAGCTCACCAGACGGGTTATTAGGCTATGGCTACACCTTC.

J is TRBJ2-1 and V is TRBV11-2; the match to TRBD2 covers 8 bases. V trimming: 2 bases; J trimming: 4 bases; junction bases outside the gene matches: 4. Germline-derived CDR1 and CDR2 are SGHAT and FQNNGV. There are 15 residues in the CDR3. For the CDR3, the DNA is TGTGCCAGCAGCTTAATTCTAGCGGGTTACAATGAGCAGTTCTTC. Translated, it gives CASSLILAGYNEQFF.

The rearrangement uses TRBV5-5 and TRBJ1-5; 8 positions match TRBD1. The CDR3 loop spans 18 amino acids. Per germline, CDR1 SGHKS and CDR2 YYEKEE (reference sequence). V lost 4 bases to trimming and J lost 3 bases; unmatched junction nucleotides: 15. In nucleotides, the CDR3 is TGTGCCAGCAGCGGGGGGGGTAGTTCGACAGGGGCCAATCAGCCCCAGCATTTT. Translated, it gives CASSGGGSSTGANQPQHF.

V usage is TRBV7-2 and J usage is TRBJ2-2; 7 nucleotides match TRBD1. The CDR3 consists of 15 residues. V lost 5 bases to trimming and J lost 1 base; unmatched junction nucleotides: 4. Looked up from germline, CDR1 is SGHTA and CDR2 is FQGNSA. This CDR3 reads CASSPDRRNTGELFF. CDR3 nucleotide sequence: TGTGCCAGCAGCCCGGACAGGAGGAACACCGGGGAGCTGTTTTTT.

By frequency in the sample, this clone is medium-sized. The rearrangement joins TRBV6-4 to TRBJ1-5, with 9 bases identical to TRBD1. Germline V gene lookup returns CDR1 MRHNA and CDR2 SNTAGT. Germline trimming cut 2 bases from V and 3 bases from J; bases unmatched to any gene: 2. The CDR3 spans 15 residues. This chain's CDR3 is CASSDGTGNNQPQHF. In DNA form, the CDR3 reads TGTGCCAGCAGTGACGGGACAGGGAACAATCAGCCCCAGCATTTT.

CDR3 sequence (DNA): TGTGCCAGCAGCTCCATAGCGGGGGGGTGGAATGAGCAGTTCTTC. Residues: CASSSIAGGWNEQFF. V is TRBV7-3 and J is TRBJ2-1; 11 bases line up with TRBD2. CDR1 is SGHTA and CDR2 is FQGTGA in the germline V gene. Trimming removed 4 bases from V and 7 bases from J; junction bases left unmatched: 6. The CDR3 has 15 residues.

The rearrangement links TRBV4-1 to TRBJ1-3; tentatively, D is TRBD1 (5 bases). V lost 4 bases and J lost 0, with 19 bases in between. The CDR3 extends over 18 amino acids. Germline V gene sequence: CDR1 MGHRA, CDR2 YSYEKL. The CDR3 bases are TGCGCCAGCAGCCGGTTGAGACAGTCCCGCGGCTCTGGAAACACCATATATTTT. Protein sequence: CASSRLRQSRGSGNTIYF.

This clone appeared once. The chain combines TRBV19 with TRBJ2-1; 8 bases agree with TRBD2. CDR1 and CDR2 from the germline V gene are LNHDA and SQIVND (reference sequence). J was trimmed by 2 bases and V by 2 bases; bases with no gene match: 20. The CDR3 covers 21 residues. CDR3: CASSIQRGLMALSAAYNEQFF. DNA of the CDR3: TGTGCCAGTAGTATACAGCGGGGGCTTATGGCCCTTAGCGCAGCCTACAATGAGCAGTTCTTC.

The V call is TRBV19, the J call TRBJ2-2; weak D call: TRBD2 (5 bases). The germline V gene has CDR1 LNHDA and CDR2 SQIVND (reference sequence). Between the trimmed V and J ends, which lost 4 bases and 6 bases, there was a span of 18 bases. The CDR3 is 16 residues long. CDR3 protein: CASSNPTGLEAGELFF. The CDR3 coding sequence is TGTGCCAGTAGTAACCCCACCGGCCTGGAGGCCGGGGAGCTGTTTTTT.

The rearrangement links TRBV7-3 to TRBJ1-1; 8 nucleotides match TRBD1. J was trimmed by 5 bases and V by 5 bases; bases with no gene match: 4. Germline V CDR1 and CDR2: SGHTA, FQGTGA. This CDR3 is 13 amino acids long. DNA for the CDR3: TGTGCCAGCAGCCGGGACAGGTCGACTGAAGCTTTCTTT. Translating gives CASSRDRSTEAFF.

This clone was detected once. The rearrangement uses TRBV2 and TRBJ1-5; 7 bases align to TRBD1. The CDR3 extends over 15 amino acids. Germline loops: CDR1 SNHLY, CDR2 FYNNEI. J lost 3 bases, V lost 6 bases, and 8 bases had no gene match. CDR3 coding DNA: TGTGCCAGCAGGGGGGACAGTGCCGACAATCAGCCCCAGCATTTT. Its translation: CASRGDSADNQPQHF.

V usage is TRBV5-1 and J usage is TRBJ2-7; 9 bases are a match to TRBD1. The ends lost 0 bases at V and 0 bases at J; junction bases unmatched: 1. The length of the CDR3 is 15 residues. Germline-derived CDR1 and CDR2 are SGHRS and YFSETQ. Here the CDR3 reads CASSLGTGDSYEQYF. CDR3 in DNA: TGCGCCAGCAGCTTGGGGACAGGGGACTCCTACGAGCAGTACTTC.

The chain carries TRBV28 and TRBJ1-5, with TRBD1 matching over 7 bases. V shed 2 bases, J shed 4 bases, and the junction held 5 bases outside the gene matches. This CDR3 spans 15 amino acids. Per the germline V gene, CDR1 is MDHEN and CDR2 is SYDVKM. DNA of the CDR3: TGTGCCAGCAGTTTAGGCAGGGGGTTGAATCAGCCCCAGCATTTT. Translating gives CASSLGRGLNQPQHF.

The chain combines TRBV19 with TRBJ1-3; tentatively, D is TRBD1 (6 bases). The CDR3 loop spans 15 amino acids. Germline V gene lookup returns CDR1 LNHDA and CDR2 SQIVND (reference sequence). The ends were cut back, 5 bases at V and 7 bases at J, with 18 bases in the middle. CDR3: CASSRTNRAENTIYF. CDR3 DNA: TGTGCCAGTAGTCGGACCAACAGGGCCGAGAACACCATATATTTT.

This rearrangement joins TRBV6-1 to TRBJ1-2; possibly TRBD1 for D (6 bases). CDR1 is MNHNS and CDR2 is SASEGT in the germline V gene. This CDR3 has 15 residues. With 6 bases removed from V and 2 bases from J, the gap between germline ends came to 16 bases. The CDR3 protein is CASRPGGGRNYGYTF. Here the CDR3 DNA reads TGTGCCAGCAGGCCGGGCGGGGGGCGGAACTATGGCTACACCTTC.

The chain carries TRBV5-1 and TRBJ2-1; TRBD1 is a possible D gene (6 bases). The CDR3 is made up of 14 amino acids. The V end was cut by 4 bases, the J end by 2 bases, with 10 bases between. The germline V gene encodes CDR1 SGHRS and CDR2 YFSETQ. CDR3 in amino acids: CASSPGQPYNEQFF. The CDR3 bases are TGCGCCAGCAGCCCCGGACAGCCCTACAATGAGCAGTTCTTC.

The gene calls are TRBV28 and TRBJ1-2; D ambiguous. The CDR3 runs 14 residues. The germline gives CDR1 MDHEN, CDR2 SYDVKM. Trimming pared 8 bases from V and 8 bases from J, leaving 21 bases between. The CDR3 DNA is TGTGCCAGCCGCCTACCGTCACTGGTCGGGGGCTACACCTTC. Translating gives CASRLPSLVGGYTF.

This chain links TRBV30 with TRBJ1-1; TRBD1 matches at 9 bases. J was trimmed by 5 bases and V by 5 bases; bases with no gene match: 3. In germline, CDR1 is GTSNPN, CDR2 SVGIG (reference sequence). The CDR3 spans 12 residues. The CDR3 DNA reads TGTGCCTGGGACAGGGGGGGAACTGAAGCTTTCTTT. This sequence encodes CAWDRGGTEAFF. Filled out from reference TRBV30 and TRBJ1-1, the complete variable domain reads SQTIHQWPATLVQPVGSPLSLECTVEGTSNPNLYWYRQAAGRGLQLLFYSVGIGQISSEVPQNLSASRPQDRQFILSSKKLLLSDSGFYLCAWDRGGTEAFFGQGTRLTVV.

V gene TRBV14 combines with J gene TRBJ1-1; D remains unclear. Germline CDR1 SGHDN, CDR2 FVKESK. The CDR3 contains 15 residues. V lost 1 base, J lost 3 bases, and 12 bases lay in between. The DNA of the CDR3 is TGTGCCAGCAGCCAAGTCCCGAGGGTCGACACTGAAGCTTTCTTT. It specifies CASSQVPRVDTEAFF. The entire variable domain, with the rest obtained from reference TRBV14 and TRBJ1-1, is as follows: EAGVTQFPSHSVIEKGQTVTLRCDPISGHDNLYWYRRVMGKEIKFLLHFVKESKQDESGMPNNRFLAERTGGTYSTLKVQPAELEDSGVYFCASSQVPRVDTEAFFGQGTRLTVV.

This clone was seen only a few times. The V and J genes are TRBV15 and TRBJ1-1; the match to TRBD1 covers 7 bases. The CDR3 loop spans 17 amino acids. V dropped 0 bases and J dropped 0; count of bases not matched to a gene: 7. Germline CDR1 reads LNHNV; CDR2 reads YYDKDF (reference sequence). The CDR3 region is CATSRDRGDRMNTEAFF. The CDR3 bases are TGTGCCACCAGCAGAGATAGGGGGGACAGAATGAACACTGAAGCTTTCTTT. The full variable domain, in which reference TRBV15 and TRBJ1-1 provide the parts outside the CDR3, is DAMVIQNPRYQVTQFGKPVTLSCSQTLNHNVMYWYQQKSSQAPKLLFHYYDKDFNNEADTPDNFQSRRPNTSFCFLDIRSPGLGDTAMYLCATSRDRGDRMNTEAFFGQGTRLTVV.

The DNA for the CDR3 is TGTGCCAGCACTGTAGCAGGGGCCCTCTACAATGAGCAGTTCTTC. Residues: CASTVAGALYNEQFF. The gene calls are TRBV25-1 and TRBJ2-1; tentative D call: TRBD1 (6 bases). Trimming pared 7 bases from V and 3 bases from J, leaving 16 bases between. This CDR3 contains 15 residues. Germline assignment: CDR1 MGHDK and CDR2 SYGVNS.

The chain combines TRBV7-7 with TRBJ2-7, with TRBD2 matching over 9 bases. Germline-derived CDR1 and CDR2 are SSHAT and FNYEAQ (reference sequence). The CDR3 has 15 amino acids. V was pared by 0 bases and J by 9 bases, with 9 bases of the junction left unmatched. CDR3 in DNA: TGTGCCAGCAGCTTAGCTGCTAGCGGGATTGGCGGGCAGTACTTC. As protein: CASSLAASGIGGQYF.

This clone came up a few times. The chain employs TRBV4-1 and TRBJ1-5; 10 nucleotides line up with TRBD1. CDR1 MGHRA and CDR2 YSYEKL come from the germline V gene. There are 19 residues in the CDR3. With 2 bases clipped from V and 2 bases from J, the junction kept 12 bases outside the gene matches. CDR3 sequence (DNA): TGCGCCAGCAGCCAAAATCCCGGGACAGGGGAGGTTGGCAATCAGCCCCAGCATTTT. Translation gives CASSQNPGTGEVGNQPQHF.

The chain is built from TRBV7-9 and TRBJ2-5; D possibly corresponds to TRBD2 (5 bases). Germline lookup yields CDR1 SEHNR and CDR2 FQNEAQ (reference sequence). CDR3 length: 12 residues. Trimming stripped 4 bases from V and 5 bases from J, with 8 bases between. The CDR3 loop is CASSWTAETQYF. CDR3 DNA: TGTGCCAGCAGCTGGACTGCGGAGACCCAGTACTTC.

This chain uses TRBV4-1 with TRBJ1-4; TRBD1 aligns across 9 bases. Per germline, CDR1 MGHRA and CDR2 YSYEKL. The CDR3 sequence is 15 residues long. The J segment lost 8 bases and the V segment lost 2 bases, leaving 6 bases of the junction unmatched. The CDR3 sequence: CASSQTGTGREKLFF. Here the CDR3 DNA reads TGCGCCAGCAGCCAAACCGGGACAGGGAGGGAAAAACTGTTTTTT.